This T cell receptor beta chain was sequenced for a study of CD8+ T cells in alopecia areata. The wider study: Using the percentage of affected scalp area, treated patients' severity was scored.

Of note for this clone: Antigen: not known.

Treatment noted: oral pan-JAK inhibitor, 5-10 mg twice daily. Investigators isolated RNA and reverse transcribed it into cDNA to act as the sequencing template. Assay used: immunoSEQ multiplex PCR; TCRdb lists only in-frame clones, some missing. This sample has about 87,000 clones, with around 70% found just once. Findings of the study overall: Amid tofacitinib therapy, many expanded lesional clones stayed present in scalp and blood. With just one nonresponder, it is still uncertain whether baseline CD8+ expansion relates to response.

This receptor was identified in a human donor with alopecia areata. The source was CD8+ T cells sorted from blood, collected between weeks 43 and 45, from a patient treated with tofacitinib.

CDR3 DNA: TGCGCCAGCAGCCAAGTCTCGAGACGGATTAATGAAAAACTGTTTTTT. Amino acid sequence: CASSQVSRRINEKLFF. The chain couples TRBV4-1 to TRBJ1-4, with no clear D. This CDR3 has 16 residues. Trimming cost V 1 base and J 4 bases, with 13 bases left between them. Germline values: CDR1 MGHRA, CDR2 YSYEKL.